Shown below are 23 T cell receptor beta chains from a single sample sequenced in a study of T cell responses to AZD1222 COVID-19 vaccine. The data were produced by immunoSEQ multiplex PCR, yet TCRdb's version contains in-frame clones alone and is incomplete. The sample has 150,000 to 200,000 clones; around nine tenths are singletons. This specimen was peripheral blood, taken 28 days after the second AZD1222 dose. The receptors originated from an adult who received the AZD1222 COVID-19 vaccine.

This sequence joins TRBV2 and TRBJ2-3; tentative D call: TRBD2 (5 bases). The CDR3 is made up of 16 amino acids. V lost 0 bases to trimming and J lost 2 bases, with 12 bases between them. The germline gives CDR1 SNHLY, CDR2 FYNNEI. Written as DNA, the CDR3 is TGTGCCAGCAGTGAAGCTCGGACTTTTGACACAGATACGCAGTATTTT. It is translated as CASSEARTFDTDTQYF. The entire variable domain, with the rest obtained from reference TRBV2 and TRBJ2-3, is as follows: EPEVTQTPSHQVTQMGQEVILRCVPISNHLYFYWYRQILGQKVEFLVSFYNNEISEKSEIFDDQFSVERPDGSNFTLKIRSTKLEDSAMYFCASSEARTFDTDTQYFGPGTRLTVL.

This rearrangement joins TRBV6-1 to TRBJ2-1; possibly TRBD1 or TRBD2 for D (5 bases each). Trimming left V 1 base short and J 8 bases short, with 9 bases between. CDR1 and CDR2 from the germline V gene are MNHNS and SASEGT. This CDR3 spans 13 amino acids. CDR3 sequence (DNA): TGTGCCAGCAGTGAAGTGGGGGTGGATGAGCAGTTCTTC. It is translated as CASSEVGVDEQFF.

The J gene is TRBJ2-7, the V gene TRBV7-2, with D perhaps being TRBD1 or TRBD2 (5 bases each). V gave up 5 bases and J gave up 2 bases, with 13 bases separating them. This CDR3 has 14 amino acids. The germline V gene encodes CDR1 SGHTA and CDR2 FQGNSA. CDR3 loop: CASSVGTHTYEQYF. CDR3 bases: TGTGCCAGCAGCGTTGGGACGCACACCTACGAGCAGTACTTC.

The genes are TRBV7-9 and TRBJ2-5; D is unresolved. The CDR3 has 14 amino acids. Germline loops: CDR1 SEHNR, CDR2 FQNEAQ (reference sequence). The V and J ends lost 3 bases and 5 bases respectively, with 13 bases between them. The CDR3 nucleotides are TGTGCCAGCAGCTTCCAGCAGTCCCTGGAGACCCAGTACTTC. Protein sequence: CASSFQQSLETQYF.

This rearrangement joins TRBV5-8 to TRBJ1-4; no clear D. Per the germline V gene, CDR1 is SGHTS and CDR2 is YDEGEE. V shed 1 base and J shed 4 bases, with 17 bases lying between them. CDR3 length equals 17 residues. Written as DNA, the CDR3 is TGTGCCAGCAGCTTGAGCCCCCTGAGGGTGTATAATGAAAAACTGTTTTTT. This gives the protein CASSLSPLRVYNEKLFF.

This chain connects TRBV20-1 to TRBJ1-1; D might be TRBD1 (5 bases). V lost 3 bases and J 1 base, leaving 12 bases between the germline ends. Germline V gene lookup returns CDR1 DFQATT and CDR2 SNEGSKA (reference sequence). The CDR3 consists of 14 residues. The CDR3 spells CSASDGHPNTEAFF. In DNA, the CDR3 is TGCAGTGCTAGTGACGGACATCCGAACACTGAAGCTTTCTTT.

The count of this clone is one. The CDR3 here is CASSQGGCGGATNYGYTF. The CDR3 DNA follows: TGTGCCAGCAGCCAAGGGGGATGCGGGGGCGCCACTAACTATGGCTACACCTTC. J is TRBJ1-2 and V is TRBV3-1 (or the pseudogene TRBV3-2); D perhaps matches TRBD1 (6 bases). The ends were cut back, 1 base at V and 0 bases at J, with 18 bases in the middle. Germline V gene data show CDR1 as LGHDT and CDR2 as YNNKEL (reference sequence). This CDR3 is built from 18 residues.

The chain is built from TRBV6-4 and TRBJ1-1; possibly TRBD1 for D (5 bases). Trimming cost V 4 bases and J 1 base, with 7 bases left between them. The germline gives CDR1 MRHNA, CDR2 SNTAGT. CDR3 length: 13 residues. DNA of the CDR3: TGTGCCAGCAGTGCAGGGAGGAACACTGAAGCTTTCTTT. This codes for CASSAGRNTEAFF.

The CDR3 DNA follows: TGTGCCAGCAGTGAAACTAGCGGGAGTTCCTACGAGCAGTACTTC. Translation gives CASSETSGSSYEQYF. The chain links TRBV6-1 to TRBJ2-7, with 11 bases that match TRBD2. CDR1 is MNHNS and CDR2 is SASEGT in the germline V gene. This CDR3 comprises 15 residues. Trimming cost V 2 bases and J 1 base; bases outside gene matches: 1.

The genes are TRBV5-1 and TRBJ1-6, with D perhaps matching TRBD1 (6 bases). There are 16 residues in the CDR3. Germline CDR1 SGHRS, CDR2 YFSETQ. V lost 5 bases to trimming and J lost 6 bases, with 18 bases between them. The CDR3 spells CASSYTTGRGNSPLHF. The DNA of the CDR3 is TGCGCCAGCAGTTATACTACAGGGAGAGGTAATTCACCCCTCCACTTT.

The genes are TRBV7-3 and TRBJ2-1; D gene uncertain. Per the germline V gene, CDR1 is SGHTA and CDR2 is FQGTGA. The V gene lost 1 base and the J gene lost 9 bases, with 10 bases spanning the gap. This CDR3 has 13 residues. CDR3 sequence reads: CASSLRLTGEQFF. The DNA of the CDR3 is TGTGCCAGCAGCTTAAGGCTGACTGGTGAGCAGTTCTTC.

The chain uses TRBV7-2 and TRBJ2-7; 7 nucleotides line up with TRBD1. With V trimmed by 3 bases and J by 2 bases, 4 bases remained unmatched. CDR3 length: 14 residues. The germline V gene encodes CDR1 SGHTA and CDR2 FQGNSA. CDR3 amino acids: CASSFRDRAYEQYF. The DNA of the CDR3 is TGTGCCAGCAGCTTTCGGGACAGAGCCTACGAGCAGTACTTC.

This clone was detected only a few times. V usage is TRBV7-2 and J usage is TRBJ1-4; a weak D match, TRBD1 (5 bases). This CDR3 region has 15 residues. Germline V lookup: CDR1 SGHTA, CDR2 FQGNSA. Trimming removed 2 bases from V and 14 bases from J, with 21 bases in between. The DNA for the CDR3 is TGTGCCAGCAGCTTAAACCATACGATAGGGGTTTTGCTGTTTTTT. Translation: CASSLNHTIGVLLFF. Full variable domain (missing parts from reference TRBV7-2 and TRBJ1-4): GAGVSQSPSNKVTEKGKDVELRCDPISGHTALYWYRQSLGQGLEFLIYFQGNSAPDKSGLPSDRFSAERTGGSVSTLTIQRTQQEDSAVYLCASSLNHTIGVLLFFGSGTQLSVL.

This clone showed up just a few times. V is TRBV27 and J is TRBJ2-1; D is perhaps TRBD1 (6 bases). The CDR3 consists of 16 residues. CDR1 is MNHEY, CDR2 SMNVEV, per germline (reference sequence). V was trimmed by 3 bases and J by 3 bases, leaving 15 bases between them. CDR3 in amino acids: CASSLSPGDNYNEQFF. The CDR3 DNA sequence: TGTGCCAGCAGTTTGTCCCCAGGGGACAACTACAATGAGCAGTTCTTC.

CDR3 sequence reads: CASSLTRDKQETQYF. CDR3 in DNA: TGCGCCAGCAGCCTAACCCGGGACAAGCAGGAGACCCAGTACTTC. The V call is TRBV5-1, the J call TRBJ2-5; D might be TRBD1 (6 bases). The V gene's germline CDR1 is SGHRS and CDR2 YFSETQ. V was cut by 4 bases and J by 5 bases, with 18 bases left in between. CDR3 length equals 15 residues.

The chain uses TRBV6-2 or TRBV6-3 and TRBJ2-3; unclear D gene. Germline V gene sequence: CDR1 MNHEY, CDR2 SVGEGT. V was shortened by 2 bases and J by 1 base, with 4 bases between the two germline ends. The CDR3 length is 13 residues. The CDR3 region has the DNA TGTGCCAGCAGTTACGGAGGCACAGATACGCAGTATTTT. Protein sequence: CASSYGGTDTQYF.

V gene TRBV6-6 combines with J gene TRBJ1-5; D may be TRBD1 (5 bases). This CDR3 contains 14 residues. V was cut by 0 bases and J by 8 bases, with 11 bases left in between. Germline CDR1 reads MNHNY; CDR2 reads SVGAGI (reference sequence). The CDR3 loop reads CASSYSGTDEPQHF. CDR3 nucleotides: TGTGCCAGCAGTTACTCGGGGACCGACGAGCCCCAGCATTTT.

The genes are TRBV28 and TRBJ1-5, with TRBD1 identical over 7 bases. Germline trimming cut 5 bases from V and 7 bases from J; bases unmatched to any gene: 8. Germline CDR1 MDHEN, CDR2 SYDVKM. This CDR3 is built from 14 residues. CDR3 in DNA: TGTGCCAGCAGTGTCCGACAGGGTGAGCAGCCCCAGCATTTT. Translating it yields CASSVRQGEQPQHF.

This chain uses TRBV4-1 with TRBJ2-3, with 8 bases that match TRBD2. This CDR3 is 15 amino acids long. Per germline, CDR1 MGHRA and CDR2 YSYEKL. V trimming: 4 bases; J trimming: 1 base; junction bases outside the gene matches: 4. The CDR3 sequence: CASSLGLAGTDTQYF. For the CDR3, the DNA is TGCGCCAGCAGCCTTGGACTAGCTGGCACAGATACGCAGTATTTT.

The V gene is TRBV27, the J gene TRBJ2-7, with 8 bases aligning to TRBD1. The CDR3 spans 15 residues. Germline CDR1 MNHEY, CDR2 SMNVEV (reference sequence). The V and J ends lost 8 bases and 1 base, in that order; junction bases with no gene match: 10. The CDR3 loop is CASSPRGQASYEQYF. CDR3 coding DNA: TGTGCCAGCTCGCCCCGGGGACAGGCTTCCTACGAGCAGTACTTC.

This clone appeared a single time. The DNA of the CDR3 is TGTGCCAGTAGTATTCTGGCTGCGCCTGAAAAACTGTTTTTT. Translating gives CASSILAAPEKLFF. The chain combines TRBV19 with TRBJ1-4; D is unclear. Germline values: CDR1 LNHDA, CDR2 SQIVND (reference sequence). The CDR3 is 14 residues long. Trimming stripped 3 bases from V and 7 bases from J, with 12 bases between.

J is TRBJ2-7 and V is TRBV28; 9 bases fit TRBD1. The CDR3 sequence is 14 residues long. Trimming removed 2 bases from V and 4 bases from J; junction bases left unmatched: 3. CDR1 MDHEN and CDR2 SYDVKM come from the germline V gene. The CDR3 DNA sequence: TGTGCCAGCAGTTTAGTCGGACAGGGGTACGAGCAGTACTTC. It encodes CASSLVGQGYEQYF.

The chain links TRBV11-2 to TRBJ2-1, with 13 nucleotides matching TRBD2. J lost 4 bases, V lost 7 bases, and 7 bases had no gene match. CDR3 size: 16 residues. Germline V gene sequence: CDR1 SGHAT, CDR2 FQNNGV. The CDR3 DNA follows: TGTGCCAGCAACTTCGGGACTAGCGGGAAATACAATGAGCAGTTCTTC. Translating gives CASNFGTSGKYNEQFF.